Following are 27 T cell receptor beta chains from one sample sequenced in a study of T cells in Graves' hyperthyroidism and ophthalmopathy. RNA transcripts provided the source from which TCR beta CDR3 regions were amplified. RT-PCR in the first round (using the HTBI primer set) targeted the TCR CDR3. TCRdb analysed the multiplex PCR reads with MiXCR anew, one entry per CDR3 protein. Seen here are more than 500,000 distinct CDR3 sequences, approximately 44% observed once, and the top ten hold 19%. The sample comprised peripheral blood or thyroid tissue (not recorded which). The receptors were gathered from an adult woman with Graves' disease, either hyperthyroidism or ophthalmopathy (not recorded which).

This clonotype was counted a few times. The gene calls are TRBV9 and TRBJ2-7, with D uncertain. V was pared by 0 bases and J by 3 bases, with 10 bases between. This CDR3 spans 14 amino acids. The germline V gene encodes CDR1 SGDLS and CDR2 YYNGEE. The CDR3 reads CASSVGRNHYEQYF. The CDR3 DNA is TGTGCCAGCAGCGTAGGTCGCAACCACTACGAGCAGTACTTC.

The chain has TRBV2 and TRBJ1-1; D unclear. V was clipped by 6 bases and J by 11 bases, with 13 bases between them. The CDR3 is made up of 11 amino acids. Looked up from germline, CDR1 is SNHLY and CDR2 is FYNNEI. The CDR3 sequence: CASSSDGRAFF. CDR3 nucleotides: TGTGCCAGCAGCTCTGATGGGAGGGCTTTCTTT. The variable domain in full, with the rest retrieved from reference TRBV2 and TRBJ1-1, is EPEVTQTPSHQVTQMGQEVILRCVPISNHLYFYWYRQILGQKVEFLVSFYNNEISEKSEIFDDQFSVERPDGSNFTLKIRSTKLEDSAMYFCASSSDGRAFFGQGTRLTVV.

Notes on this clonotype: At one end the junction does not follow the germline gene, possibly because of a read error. CDR3 in DNA: TGTGCTAGCAGCCCAATACAGGGGGCAGGAACCACTGAAGCTTTCTTT. Amino acids: CASSPIQGAGTTEAFF. The chain carries TRBV7-7 and TRBJ1-1; 9 bases fit TRBD1. The CDR3 contains 16 residues. Germline CDR1 and CDR2: SSHAT and FNYEAQ (reference sequence).

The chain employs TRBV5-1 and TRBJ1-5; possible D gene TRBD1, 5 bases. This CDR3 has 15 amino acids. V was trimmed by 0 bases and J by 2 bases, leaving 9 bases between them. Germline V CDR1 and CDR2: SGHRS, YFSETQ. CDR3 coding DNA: TGCGCCAGCAGCTTGGTCGCGGGGGGCAATCAGCCCCAGCATTTT. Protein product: CASSLVAGGNQPQHF.

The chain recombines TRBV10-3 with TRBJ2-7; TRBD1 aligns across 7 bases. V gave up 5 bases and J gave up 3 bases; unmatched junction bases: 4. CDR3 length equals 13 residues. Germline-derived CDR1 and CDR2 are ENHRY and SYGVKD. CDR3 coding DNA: TGTGCCATCAGTCCGGGACAGATCTACGAGCAGTACTTC. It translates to CAISPGQIYEQYF.

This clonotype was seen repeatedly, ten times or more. For the CDR3, the DNA is TGCGCCAGCAGTGACGTGAGAGAGACCCAGTACTTC. Residues: CASSDVRETQYF. V is TRBV10-2 and J is TRBJ2-5; D ambiguous. The CDR3 extends over 12 amino acids. Per the germline V gene, CDR1 is WSHSY and CDR2 is SAAADI. Between the trimmed V and J ends, which lost 3 bases and 4 bases, there was a span of 6 bases.

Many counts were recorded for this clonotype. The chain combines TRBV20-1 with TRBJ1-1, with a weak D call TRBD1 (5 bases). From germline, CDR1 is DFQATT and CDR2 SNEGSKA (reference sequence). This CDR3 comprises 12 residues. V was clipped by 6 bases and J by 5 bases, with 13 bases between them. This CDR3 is CSASRGGTEAFF. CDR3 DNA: TGCAGTGCCTCAAGGGGTGGGACTGAAGCTTTCTTT.

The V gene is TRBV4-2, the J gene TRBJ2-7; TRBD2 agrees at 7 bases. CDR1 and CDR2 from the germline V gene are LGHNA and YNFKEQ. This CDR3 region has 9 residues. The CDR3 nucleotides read TGTGCCAGCAGCCTGCAAGCGGGAGTC. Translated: CASSLQAGV.

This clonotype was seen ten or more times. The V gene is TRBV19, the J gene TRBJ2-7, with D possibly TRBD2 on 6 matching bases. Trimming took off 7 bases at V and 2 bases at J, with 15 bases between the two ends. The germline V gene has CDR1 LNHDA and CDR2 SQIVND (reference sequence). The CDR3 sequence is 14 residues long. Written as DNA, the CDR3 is TGTGCCAGTACGGTTAGCGGACGCCCCTACGAGCAGTACTTC. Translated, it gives CASTVSGRPYEQYF.

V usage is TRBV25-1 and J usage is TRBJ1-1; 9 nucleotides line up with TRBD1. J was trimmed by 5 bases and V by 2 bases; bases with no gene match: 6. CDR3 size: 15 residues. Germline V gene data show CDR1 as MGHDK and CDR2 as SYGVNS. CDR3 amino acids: CASSEHDRGGTEAFF. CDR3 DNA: TGTGCCAGCAGTGAACACGACAGGGGGGGTACTGAAGCTTTCTTT.

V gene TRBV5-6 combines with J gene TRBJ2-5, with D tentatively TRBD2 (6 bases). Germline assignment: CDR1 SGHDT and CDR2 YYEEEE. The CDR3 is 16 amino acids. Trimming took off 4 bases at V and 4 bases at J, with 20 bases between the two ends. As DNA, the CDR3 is TGTGCCAGCAGCCACACCCGGATCCTCGGGGGAGAGACCCAGTACTTC. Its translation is CASSHTRILGGETQYF.

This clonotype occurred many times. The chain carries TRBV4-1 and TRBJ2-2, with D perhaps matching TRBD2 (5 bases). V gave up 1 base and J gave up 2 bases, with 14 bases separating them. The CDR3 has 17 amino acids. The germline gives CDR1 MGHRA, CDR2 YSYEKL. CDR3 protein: CASSQVEGSLNTGELFF. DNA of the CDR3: TGCGCCAGCAGCCAAGTCGAGGGCAGCCTCAACACCGGGGAGCTGTTTTTT.

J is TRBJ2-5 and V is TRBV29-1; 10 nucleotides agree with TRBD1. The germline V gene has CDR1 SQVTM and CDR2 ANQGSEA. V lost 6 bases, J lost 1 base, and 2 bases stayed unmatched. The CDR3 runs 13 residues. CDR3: CSVGQGSQETQYF. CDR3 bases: TGCAGCGTGGGACAGGGGTCCCAAGAGACCCAGTACTTC.

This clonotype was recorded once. The DNA of the CDR3 is TGTGCCAGCAGTCCTTTGACAGGGGGCGCGGGTGAGACCCAGTACTTC. Its protein is CASSPLTGGAGETQYF. This chain joins TRBV2 and TRBJ2-5, with 10 bases lining up with TRBD1. The germline CDR1 and CDR2 sequences are SNHLY and FYNNEI. This CDR3 region has 16 residues. The ends lost 5 bases at V and 5 bases at J; junction bases unmatched: 11.

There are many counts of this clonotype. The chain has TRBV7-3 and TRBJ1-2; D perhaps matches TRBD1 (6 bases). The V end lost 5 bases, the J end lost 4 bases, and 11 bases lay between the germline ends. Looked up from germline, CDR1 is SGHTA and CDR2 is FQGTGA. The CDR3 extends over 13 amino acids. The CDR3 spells CASSPGASYGYTF. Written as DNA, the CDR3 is TGTGCCAGCAGCCCGGGGGCGAGCTATGGCTACACCTTC.

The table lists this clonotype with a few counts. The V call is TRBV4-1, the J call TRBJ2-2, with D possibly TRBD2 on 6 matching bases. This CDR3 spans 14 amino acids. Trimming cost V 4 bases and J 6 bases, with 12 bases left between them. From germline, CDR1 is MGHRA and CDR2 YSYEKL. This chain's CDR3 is CASSLLRGSGELFF. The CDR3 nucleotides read TGCGCCAGCAGCCTATTGCGGGGATCCGGGGAGCTGTTTTTT.

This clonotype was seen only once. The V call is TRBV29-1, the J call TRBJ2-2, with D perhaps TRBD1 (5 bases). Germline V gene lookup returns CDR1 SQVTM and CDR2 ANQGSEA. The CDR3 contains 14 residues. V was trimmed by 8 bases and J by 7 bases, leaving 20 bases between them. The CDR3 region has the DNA TGCAGCACCTTCCGTGACAGTTCCTTCGGGGAGCTGTTTTTT. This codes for CSTFRDSSFGELFF.

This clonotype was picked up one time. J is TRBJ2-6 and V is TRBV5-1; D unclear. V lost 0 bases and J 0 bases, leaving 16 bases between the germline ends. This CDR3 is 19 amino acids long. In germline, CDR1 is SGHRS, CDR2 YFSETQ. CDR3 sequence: CASSLDPGLASSGANVLTF. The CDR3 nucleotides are TGCGCCAGCAGCTTGGACCCAGGATTAGCCAGCTCTGGGGCCAACGTCCTGACTTTC.

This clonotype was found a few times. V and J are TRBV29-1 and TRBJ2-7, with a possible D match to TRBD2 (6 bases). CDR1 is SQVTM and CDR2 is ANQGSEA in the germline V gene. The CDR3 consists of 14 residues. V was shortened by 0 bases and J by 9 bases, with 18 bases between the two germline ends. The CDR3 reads CSVEESGSAGWQYF. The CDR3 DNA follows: TGCAGCGTTGAAGAGAGCGGGTCCGCAGGTTGGCAGTACTTC.

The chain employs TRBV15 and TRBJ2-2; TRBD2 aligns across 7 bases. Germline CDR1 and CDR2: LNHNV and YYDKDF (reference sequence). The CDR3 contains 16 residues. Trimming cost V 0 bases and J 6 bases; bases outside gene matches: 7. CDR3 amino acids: CATSRDRTSEAGELFF. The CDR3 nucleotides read TGTGCCACCAGCAGAGATCGAACTAGCGAAGCCGGGGAGCTGTTTTTT.

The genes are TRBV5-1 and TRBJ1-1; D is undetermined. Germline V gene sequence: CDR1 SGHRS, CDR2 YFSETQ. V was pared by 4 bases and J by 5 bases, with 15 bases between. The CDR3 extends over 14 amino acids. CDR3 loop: CASSRFFSGTEAFF. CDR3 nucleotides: TGCGCCAGCAGCCGGTTTTTTTCAGGAACTGAAGCTTTCTTT.

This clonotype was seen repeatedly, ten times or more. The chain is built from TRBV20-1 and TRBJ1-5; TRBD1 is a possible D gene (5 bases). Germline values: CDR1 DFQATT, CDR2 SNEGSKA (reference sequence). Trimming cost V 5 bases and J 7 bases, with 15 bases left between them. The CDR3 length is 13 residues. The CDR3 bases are TGCAGTGCTCACGGGGGAGTCGGCCAGCCCCAGCATTTT. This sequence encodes CSAHGGVGQPQHF.

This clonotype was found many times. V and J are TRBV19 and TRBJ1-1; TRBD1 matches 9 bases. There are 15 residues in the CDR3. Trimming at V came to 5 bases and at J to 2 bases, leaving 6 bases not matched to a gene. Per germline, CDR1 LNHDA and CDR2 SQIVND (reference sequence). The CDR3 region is CASSSRDRANTEAFF. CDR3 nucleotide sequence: TGTGCCAGTAGTTCCCGGGACAGGGCAAACACTGAAGCTTTCTTT.

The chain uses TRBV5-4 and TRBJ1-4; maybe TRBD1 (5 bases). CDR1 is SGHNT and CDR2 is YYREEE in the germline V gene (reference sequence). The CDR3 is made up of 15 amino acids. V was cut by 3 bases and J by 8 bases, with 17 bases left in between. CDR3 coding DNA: TGTGCCAGCAGCTCTGGGGGGAATAAGAACGAAAAACTGTTTTTT. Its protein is CASSSGGNKNEKLFF.

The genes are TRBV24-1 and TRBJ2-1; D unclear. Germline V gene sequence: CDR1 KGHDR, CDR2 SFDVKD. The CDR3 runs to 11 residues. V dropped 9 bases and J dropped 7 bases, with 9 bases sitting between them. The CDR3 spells CATRSGNEQFF. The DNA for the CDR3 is TGTGCCACCCGTTCCGGGAATGAGCAGTTCTTC.

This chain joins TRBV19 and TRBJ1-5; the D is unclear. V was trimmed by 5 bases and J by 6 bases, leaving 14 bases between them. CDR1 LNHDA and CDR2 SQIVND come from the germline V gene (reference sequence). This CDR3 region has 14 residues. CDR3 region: CASSSPDVSQPQHF. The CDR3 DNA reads TGTGCCAGTAGTTCTCCGGACGTTAGTCAGCCCCAGCATTTT.

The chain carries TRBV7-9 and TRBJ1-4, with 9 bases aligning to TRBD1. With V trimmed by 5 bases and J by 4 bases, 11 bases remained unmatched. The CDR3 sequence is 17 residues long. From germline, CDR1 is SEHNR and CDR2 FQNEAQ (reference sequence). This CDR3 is CASSQAGTGRLNEKLFF. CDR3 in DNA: TGTGCCAGCAGCCAAGCGGGGACAGGGAGACTTAATGAAAAACTGTTTTTT.